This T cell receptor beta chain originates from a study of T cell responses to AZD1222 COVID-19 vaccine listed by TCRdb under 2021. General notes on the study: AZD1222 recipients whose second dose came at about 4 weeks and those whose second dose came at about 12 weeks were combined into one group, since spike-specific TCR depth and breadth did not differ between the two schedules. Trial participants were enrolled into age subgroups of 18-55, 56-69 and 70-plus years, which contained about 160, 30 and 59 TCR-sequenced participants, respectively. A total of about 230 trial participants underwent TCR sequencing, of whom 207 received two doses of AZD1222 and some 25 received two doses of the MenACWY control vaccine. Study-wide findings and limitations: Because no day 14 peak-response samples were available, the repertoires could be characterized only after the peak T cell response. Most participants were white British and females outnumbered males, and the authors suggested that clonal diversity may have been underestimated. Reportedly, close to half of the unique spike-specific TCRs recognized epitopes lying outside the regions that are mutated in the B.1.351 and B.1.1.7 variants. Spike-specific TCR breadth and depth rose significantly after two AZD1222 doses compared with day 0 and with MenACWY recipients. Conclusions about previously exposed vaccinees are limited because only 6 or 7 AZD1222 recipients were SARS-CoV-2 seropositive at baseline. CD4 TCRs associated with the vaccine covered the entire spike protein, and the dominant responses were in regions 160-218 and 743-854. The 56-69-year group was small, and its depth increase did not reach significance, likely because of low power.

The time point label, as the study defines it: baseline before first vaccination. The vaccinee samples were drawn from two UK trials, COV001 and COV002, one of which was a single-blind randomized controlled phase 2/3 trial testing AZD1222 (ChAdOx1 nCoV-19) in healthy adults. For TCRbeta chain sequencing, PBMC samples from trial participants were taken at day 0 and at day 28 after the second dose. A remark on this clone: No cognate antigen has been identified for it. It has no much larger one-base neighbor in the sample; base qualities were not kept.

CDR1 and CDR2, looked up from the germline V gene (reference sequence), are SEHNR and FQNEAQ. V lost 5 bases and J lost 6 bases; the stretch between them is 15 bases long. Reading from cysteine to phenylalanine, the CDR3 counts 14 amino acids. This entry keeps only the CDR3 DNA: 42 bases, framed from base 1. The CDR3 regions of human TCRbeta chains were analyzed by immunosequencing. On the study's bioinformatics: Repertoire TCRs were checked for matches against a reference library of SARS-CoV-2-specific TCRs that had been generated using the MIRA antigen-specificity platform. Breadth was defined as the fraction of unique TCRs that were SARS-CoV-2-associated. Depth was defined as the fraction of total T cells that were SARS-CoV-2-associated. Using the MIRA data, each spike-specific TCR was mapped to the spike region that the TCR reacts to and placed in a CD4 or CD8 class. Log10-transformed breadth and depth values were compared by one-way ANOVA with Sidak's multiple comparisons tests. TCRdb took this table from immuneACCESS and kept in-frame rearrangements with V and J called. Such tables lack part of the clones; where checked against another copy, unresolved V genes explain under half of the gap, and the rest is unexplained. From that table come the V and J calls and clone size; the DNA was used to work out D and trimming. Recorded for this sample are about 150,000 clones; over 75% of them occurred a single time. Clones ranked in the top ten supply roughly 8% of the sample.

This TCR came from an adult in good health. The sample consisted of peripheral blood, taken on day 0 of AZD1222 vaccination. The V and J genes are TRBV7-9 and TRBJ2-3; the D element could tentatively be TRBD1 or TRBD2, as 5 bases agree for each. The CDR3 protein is CASSVGGGTDTQYF. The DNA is TGTGCCAGCAGCGTAGGTGGGGGAACGGATACGCAGTATTTT.